This T cell receptor beta chain comes out of a study of T-cell memory formation after mild COVID-19. Constant-segment primers and 5'RACE yielded cDNA libraries for TCR alpha and TCR beta, each carrying sample barcodes and UMIs. TCRdb re-derived calls from the 5' RACE reads in MiXCR, one entry per CDR3 protein. Of under 300,000 distinct CDR3 sequences in the sample, approximately 10% were seen once. Whole-study findings and limits: Shrinking CD4+ clones resided mostly in CM and EM, and CD8+ ones in EMRA.

The CDR3 totals 15 residues. In germline, CDR1 is LNHDA, CDR2 SQIVND (reference sequence). V dropped 5 bases and J dropped 3; count of bases not matched to a gene: 8. As to this clonotype: Its target is not known.

Sequenced input: PBMCs or a T cell subset sorted from them (not recorded which). The chain is built from TRBV19 and TRBJ2-7; 9 bases are shared with TRBD2. The receptor's source is a man younger than 35 who had mild COVID-19 (a few samples of this study predate the infection). Cell type and time point are not known. The CDR3 DNA follows: TGTGCCAGTAGTTCGCCTCTAGCGGGGAACTACGAGCAGTACTTC. Its protein is CASSSPLAGNYEQYF.